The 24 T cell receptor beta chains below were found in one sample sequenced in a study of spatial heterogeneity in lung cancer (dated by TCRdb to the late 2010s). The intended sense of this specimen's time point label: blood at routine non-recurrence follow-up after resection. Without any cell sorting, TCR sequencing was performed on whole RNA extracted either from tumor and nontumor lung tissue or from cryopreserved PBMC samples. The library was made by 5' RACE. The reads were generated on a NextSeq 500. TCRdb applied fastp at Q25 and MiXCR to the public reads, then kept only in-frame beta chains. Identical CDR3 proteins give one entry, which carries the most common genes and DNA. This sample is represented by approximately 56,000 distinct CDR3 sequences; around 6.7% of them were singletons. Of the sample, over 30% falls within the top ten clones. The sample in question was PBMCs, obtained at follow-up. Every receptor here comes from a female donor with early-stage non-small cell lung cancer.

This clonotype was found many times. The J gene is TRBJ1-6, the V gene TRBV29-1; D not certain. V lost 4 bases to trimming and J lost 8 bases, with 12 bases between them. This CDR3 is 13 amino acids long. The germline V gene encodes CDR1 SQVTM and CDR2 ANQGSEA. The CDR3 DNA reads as TGCAGCGTTGCGTTTGGGCTTGATTCACCCCTCCACTTT. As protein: CSVAFGLDSPLHF.

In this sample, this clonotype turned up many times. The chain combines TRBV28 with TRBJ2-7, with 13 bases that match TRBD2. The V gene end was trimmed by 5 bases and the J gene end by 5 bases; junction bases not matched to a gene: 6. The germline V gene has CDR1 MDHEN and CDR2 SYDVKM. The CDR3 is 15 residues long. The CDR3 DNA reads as TGTGCCAGCAGTCCACTAGCGGGGGGGCCCCACGAGCAGTACTTC. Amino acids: CASSPLAGGPHEQYF. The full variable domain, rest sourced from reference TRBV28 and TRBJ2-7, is DVKVTQSSRYLVKRTGEKVFLECVQDMDHENMFWYRQDPGLGLRLIYFSYDVKMKEKGDIPEGYSVSREKKERFSLILESASTNQTSMYLCASSPLAGGPHEQYFGPGTRLTVT.

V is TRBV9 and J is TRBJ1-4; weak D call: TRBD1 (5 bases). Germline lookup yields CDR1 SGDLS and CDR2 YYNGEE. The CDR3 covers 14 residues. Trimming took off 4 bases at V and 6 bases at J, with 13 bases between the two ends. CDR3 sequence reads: CASSNQGGDEKLFF. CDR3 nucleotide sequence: TGTGCCAGCAGCAATCAGGGAGGAGATGAAAAACTGTTTTTT.

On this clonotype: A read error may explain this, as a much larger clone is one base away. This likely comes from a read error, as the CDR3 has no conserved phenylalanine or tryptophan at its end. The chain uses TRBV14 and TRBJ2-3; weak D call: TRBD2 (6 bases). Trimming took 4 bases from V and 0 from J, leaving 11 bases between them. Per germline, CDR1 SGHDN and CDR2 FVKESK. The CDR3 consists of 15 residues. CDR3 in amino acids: CASSRAGTSTDTQYY. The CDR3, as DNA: TGTGCCAGCAGCCGTGCTGGGACTAGCACAGATACGCAGTATTAT.

CDR3 amino acids: CASSQIQGAGANVLTF. As DNA, the CDR3 is TGTGCCAGCAGCCAAATACAGGGTGCTGGGGCCAACGTCCTGACTTTC. The chain employs TRBV7-6 and TRBJ2-6; TRBD1 might be the D (6 bases). The V gene lost 5 bases and the J gene lost 2 bases, with 13 bases spanning the gap. CDR3 size: 16 residues. Germline V gives CDR1 SGHVS, CDR2 FNYEAQ.

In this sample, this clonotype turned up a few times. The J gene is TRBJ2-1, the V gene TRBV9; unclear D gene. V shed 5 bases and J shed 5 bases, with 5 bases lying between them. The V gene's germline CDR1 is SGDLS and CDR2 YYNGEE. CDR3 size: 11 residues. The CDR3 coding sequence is TGTGCCAGCAGATCGGACAATGAGCAGTTCTTC. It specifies CASRSDNEQFF.

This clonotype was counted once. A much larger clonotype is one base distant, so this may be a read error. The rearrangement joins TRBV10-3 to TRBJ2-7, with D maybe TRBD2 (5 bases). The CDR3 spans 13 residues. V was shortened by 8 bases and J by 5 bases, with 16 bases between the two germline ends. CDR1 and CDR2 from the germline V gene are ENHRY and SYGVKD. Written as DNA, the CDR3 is TGTGCCATCGGTTTCAAGGGAGAGGACGAGCAGTACTTC. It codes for CAIGFKGEDEQYF.

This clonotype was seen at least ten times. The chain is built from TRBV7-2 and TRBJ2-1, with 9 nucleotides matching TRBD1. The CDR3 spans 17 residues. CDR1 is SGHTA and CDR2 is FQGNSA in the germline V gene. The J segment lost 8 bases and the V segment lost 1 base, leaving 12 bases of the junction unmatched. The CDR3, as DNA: TGTGCCAGCAGCTTAGATTCACTGGGACAGGGTAAGGATGAGCAGTTCTTC. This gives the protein CASSLDSLGQGKDEQFF.

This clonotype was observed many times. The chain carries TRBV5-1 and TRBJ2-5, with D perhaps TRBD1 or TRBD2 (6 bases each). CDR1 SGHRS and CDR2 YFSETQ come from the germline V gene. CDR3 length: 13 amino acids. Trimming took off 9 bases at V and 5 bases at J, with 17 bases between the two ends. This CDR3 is CATGGGPGETQYF. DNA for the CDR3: TGCGCCACCGGAGGGGGGCCGGGGGAGACCCAGTACTTC.

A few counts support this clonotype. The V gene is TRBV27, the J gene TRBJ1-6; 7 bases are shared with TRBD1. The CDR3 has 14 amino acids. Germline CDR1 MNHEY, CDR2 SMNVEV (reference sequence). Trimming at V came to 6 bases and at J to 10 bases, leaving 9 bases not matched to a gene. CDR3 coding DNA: TGTGCCAGCAGGTTTAGGGGACAGTCCTCACCCCTCCACTTT. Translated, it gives CASRFRGQSSPLHF.

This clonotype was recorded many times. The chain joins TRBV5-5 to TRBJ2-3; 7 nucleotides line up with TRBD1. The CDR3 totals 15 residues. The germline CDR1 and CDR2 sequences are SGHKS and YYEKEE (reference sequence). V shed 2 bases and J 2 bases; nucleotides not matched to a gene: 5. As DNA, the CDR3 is TGTGCCAGCAGCTTACAGGGGTTCCTCACAGATACGCAGTATTTT. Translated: CASSLQGFLTDTQYF.

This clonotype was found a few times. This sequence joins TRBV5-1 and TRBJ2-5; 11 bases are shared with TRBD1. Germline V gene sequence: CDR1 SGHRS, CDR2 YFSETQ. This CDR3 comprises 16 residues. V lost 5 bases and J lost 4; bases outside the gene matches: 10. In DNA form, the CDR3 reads TGCGCCAGCAGACAAGGACAGGGGGCAGGATCAGAGACCCAGTACTTC. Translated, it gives CASRQGQGAGSETQYF.

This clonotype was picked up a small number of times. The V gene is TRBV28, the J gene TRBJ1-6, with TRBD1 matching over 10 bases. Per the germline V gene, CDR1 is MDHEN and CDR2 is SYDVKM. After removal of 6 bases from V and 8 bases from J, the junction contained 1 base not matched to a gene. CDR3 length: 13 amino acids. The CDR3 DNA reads TGTGCCAGCAGAGGACAGGGGGATTCACCCCTCCACTTT. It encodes CASRGQGDSPLHF. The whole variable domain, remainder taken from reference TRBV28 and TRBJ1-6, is DVKVTQSSRYLVKRTGEKVFLECVQDMDHENMFWYRQDPGLGLRLIYFSYDVKMKEKGDIPEGYSVSREKKERFSLILESASTNQTSMYLCASRGQGDSPLHFGNGTRLTVT.

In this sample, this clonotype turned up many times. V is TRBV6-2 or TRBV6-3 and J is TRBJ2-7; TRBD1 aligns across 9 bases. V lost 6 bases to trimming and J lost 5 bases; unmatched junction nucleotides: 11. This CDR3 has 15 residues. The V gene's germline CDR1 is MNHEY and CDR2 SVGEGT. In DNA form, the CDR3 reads TGTGCCAGCAGAAATTCGGGACAGGGAAACCACGAGCAGTACTTC. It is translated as CASRNSGQGNHEQYF.

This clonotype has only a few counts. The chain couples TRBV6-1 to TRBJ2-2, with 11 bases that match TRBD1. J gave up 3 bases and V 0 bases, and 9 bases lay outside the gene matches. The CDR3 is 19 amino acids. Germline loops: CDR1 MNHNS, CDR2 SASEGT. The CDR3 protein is CASSEAHTRTGGYTGELFF. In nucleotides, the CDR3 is TGTGCCAGCAGTGAAGCGCATACGCGGACAGGGGGCTACACCGGGGAGCTGTTTTTT.

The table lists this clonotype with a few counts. The CDR3 spells CASKTGDVSYEQYF. CDR3 bases: TGTGCCAGCAAGACAGGGGACGTCTCCTACGAGCAGTACTTC. The V and J genes are TRBV28 and TRBJ2-7, with 8 bases identical to TRBD1. The ends lost 7 bases at V and 0 bases at J; junction bases unmatched: 5. CDR1 MDHEN and CDR2 SYDVKM come from the germline V gene. The CDR3 contains 14 residues.

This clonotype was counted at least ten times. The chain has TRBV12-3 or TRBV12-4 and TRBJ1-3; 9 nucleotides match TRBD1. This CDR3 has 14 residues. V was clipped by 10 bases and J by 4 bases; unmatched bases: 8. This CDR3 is CATRGTGRGNTIYF. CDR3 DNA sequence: TGTGCCACCCGCGGGACAGGGAGGGGAAACACCATATATTTT.

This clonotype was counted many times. The CDR3 loop is CASSLAYRSTDTQYF. CDR3 DNA sequence: TGTGCCAGCAGCTTAGCGTATCGTAGCACAGATACGCAGTATTTT. This chain links TRBV7-2 with TRBJ2-3; D is uncertain. CDR3 length: 15 residues. Per germline, CDR1 SGHTA and CDR2 FQGNSA. V was cut by 0 bases and J by 0 bases, with 7 bases left in between.

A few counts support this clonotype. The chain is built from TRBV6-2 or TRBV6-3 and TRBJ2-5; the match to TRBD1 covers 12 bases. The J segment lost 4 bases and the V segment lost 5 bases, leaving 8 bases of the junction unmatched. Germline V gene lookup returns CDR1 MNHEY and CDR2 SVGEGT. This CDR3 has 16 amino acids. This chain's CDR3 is CASSLAGTGGRETQYF. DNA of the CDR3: TGTGCCAGCAGTCTCGCCGGGACAGGGGGCCGAGAGACCCAGTACTTC.

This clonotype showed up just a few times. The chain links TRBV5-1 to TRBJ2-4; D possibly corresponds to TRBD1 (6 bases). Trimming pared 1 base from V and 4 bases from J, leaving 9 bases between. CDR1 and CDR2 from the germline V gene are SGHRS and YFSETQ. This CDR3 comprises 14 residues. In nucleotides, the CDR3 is TGCGCCAGCAGCTTGACAGGGATAAAAAACATTCAGTACTTC. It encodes CASSLTGIKNIQYF.

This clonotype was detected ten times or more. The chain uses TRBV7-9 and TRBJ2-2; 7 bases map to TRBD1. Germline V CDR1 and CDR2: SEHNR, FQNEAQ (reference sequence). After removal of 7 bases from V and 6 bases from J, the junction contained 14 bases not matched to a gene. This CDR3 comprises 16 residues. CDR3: CASNLRGGTGSGELFF. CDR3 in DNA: TGTGCCAGCAACCTACGAGGGGGCACGGGATCCGGGGAGCTGTTTTTT.

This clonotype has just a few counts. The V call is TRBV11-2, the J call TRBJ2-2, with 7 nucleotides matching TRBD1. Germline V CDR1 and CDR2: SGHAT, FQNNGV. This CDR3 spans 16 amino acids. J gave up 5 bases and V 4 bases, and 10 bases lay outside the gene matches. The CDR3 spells CASSSVGQTNTGELFF. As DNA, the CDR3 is TGTGCCAGCAGCTCCGTGGGACAGACCAATACCGGGGAGCTGTTTTTT.

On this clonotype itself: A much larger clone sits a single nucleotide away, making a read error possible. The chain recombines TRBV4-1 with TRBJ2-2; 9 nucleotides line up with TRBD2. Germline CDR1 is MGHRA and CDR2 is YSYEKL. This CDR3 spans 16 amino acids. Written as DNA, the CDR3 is TGCGCCAGCAGACAAGGAAGCGGGGGGCATGCCGGGGAGCTGTTTTTT. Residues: CASRQGSGGHAGELFF.

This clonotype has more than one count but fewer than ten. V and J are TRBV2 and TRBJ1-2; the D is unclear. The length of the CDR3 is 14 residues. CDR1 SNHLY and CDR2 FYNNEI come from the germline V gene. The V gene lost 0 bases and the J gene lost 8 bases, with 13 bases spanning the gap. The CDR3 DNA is TGTGCCAGCAGTGAAGCGGCAGCTTCGGGAGGCTACACCTTC. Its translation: CASSEAAASGGYTF.